These 27 T cell receptor beta chains came from one sample sequenced in a study of shared clonotypes between healthy human individuals (dated by TCRdb to the early 2020s). For the CD8 naive samples, CD45RO-negative cells were positively selected for CCR7, yielding a CD45RA+CCR7+ population from which TemRA cells were excluded. The receptor library was made with the immunoSEQ multiplex PCR assay. The table was pulled from immuneACCESS by TCRdb, which kept in-frame rearrangements only. Such tables lose some clones; where checked, under half of the loss comes from unresolved V genes, and the rest has no known cause. The sample table holds roughly 2.1 million clones, of which more than 85% were seen once. The ten largest make up roughly 1.7% of the sample. Sequenced: naive CD8+ T cells from PBMCs. According to the study, the label for this sample's cell subset or site signals: CD45RA+CCR7+. All receptors come from a man between 18 and 35 years old in good health. Some clones in this sample may be carry-over from other donors' samples.

The genes are TRBV13 and TRBJ2-5, with 7 nucleotides matching TRBD1. The CDR3 is 15 residues long. Germline-derived CDR1 and CDR2 are PRHDT and FYEKMQ (reference sequence). The V segment lost 3 bases and the J segment 2 bases; nucleotides outside the gene matches: 6. Here the CDR3 reads CASSFQGVQQETQYF. As DNA, the CDR3 is TGTGCCAGCAGCTTCCAGGGGGTACAACAAGAGACCCAGTACTTC.

The chain couples TRBV25-1 to TRBJ2-7, with 11 bases identical to TRBD1. The CDR3 runs to 18 residues. Germline CDR1 and CDR2: MGHDK and SYGVNS. Trimming at V came to 5 bases and at J to 0 bases, leaving 12 bases not matched to a gene. The CDR3 sequence is CASSSRDRGFPSSYEQYF. The CDR3 nucleotides read TGTGCCAGCAGTTCCCGGGACAGGGGGTTTCCGAGCTCCTACGAGCAGTACTTC.

The CDR3 sequence is CASSPPRNGELFF. CDR3 nucleotide sequence: TGTGCCAGCAGCCCGCCCCGAAACGGGGAGCTGTTTTTT. V gene TRBV9 combines with J gene TRBJ2-2; D is ambiguous. CDR3 length equals 13 residues. V was clipped by 4 bases and J by 7 bases, with 11 bases between them. Per germline, CDR1 SGDLS and CDR2 YYNGEE.

The chain has TRBV11-2 and TRBJ2-2, with 8 bases fitting TRBD1. V dropped 8 bases and J dropped 3; count of bases not matched to a gene: 2. The germline gives CDR1 SGHAT, CDR2 FQNNGV. The length of the CDR3 is 13 residues. The CDR3 reads CASDRGHTGELFF. The CDR3 DNA follows: TGTGCCAGCGACAGGGGACACACCGGGGAGCTGTTTTTT.

The chain recombines TRBV4-2 with TRBJ2-5; 12 bases agree with TRBD1. The germline V gene encodes CDR1 LGHNA and CDR2 YNFKEQ. The CDR3 has 17 residues. Trimming cost V 3 bases and J 5 bases; bases outside gene matches: 10. The CDR3 region is CASSQAAGTGGPETQYF. The CDR3 nucleotides are TGTGCCAGCAGCCAGGCAGCCGGGACAGGGGGCCCCGAGACCCAGTACTTC.

V gene TRBV27 combines with J gene TRBJ2-2; a possible D gene is TRBD2 (5 bases). CDR3 length: 12 amino acids. The V gene's germline CDR1 is MNHEY and CDR2 SMNVEV (reference sequence). V dropped 2 bases and J dropped 10 bases, with 8 bases sitting between them. The DNA of the CDR3 is TGTGCCAGCAGTTTAGGCGGGTCGGAGCTGTTTTTT. Translation: CASSLGGSELFF.

This sequence joins TRBV28 and TRBJ1-3; 7 bases are a match to TRBD1. The CDR3 loop spans 16 amino acids. The germline gives CDR1 MDHEN, CDR2 SYDVKM. With 5 bases clipped from V and 8 bases from J, the junction kept 15 bases outside the gene matches. The CDR3 reads CASSTTDRAPRDTIYF. CDR3 in DNA: TGTGCCAGCAGTACGACTGACAGGGCTCCTCGGGACACCATATATTTT.

The chain joins TRBV28 to TRBJ1-5; the D is unclear. V lost 6 bases, J lost 2 bases, and 17 bases lay in between. This CDR3 is 16 amino acids long. CDR1 is MDHEN and CDR2 is SYDVKM in the germline V gene. The CDR3 bases are TGTGCCAGCAGCGGCCCTCGACGGCGGGGCAATCAGCCCCAGCATTTT. Protein product: CASSGPRRRGNQPQHF.

This chain joins TRBV2 and TRBJ1-1, with D uncertain. The CDR3 sequence is 13 residues long. Germline-derived CDR1 and CDR2 are SNHLY and FYNNEI. V shed 1 base and J shed 10 bases, with 13 bases lying between them. CDR3 sequence: CASSEVGQVAAFF. The CDR3 bases are TGTGCCAGCAGTGAAGTGGGCCAAGTGGCAGCTTTCTTT.

As for this clone: Within the sample, other DNA sequences also encode this same CDR3. The chain uses TRBV9 and TRBJ2-5; tentative D call: TRBD2 (5 bases). From germline, CDR1 is SGDLS and CDR2 YYNGEE. Trimming took off 1 base at V and 5 bases at J, with 9 bases between the two ends. CDR3 size: 13 residues. The CDR3 sequence is CASSVRGRETQYF. In DNA, the CDR3 is TGTGCCAGCAGCGTACGGGGTAGGGAGACCCAGTACTTC.

A note on this clone: Other DNA variants within this sample encode the same CDR3. This sequence joins TRBV27 and TRBJ2-1; 7 positions agree with TRBD2. After removal of 3 bases from V and 2 bases from J, the junction contained 4 bases not matched to a gene. The CDR3 extends over 15 amino acids. CDR1 and CDR2 from the germline V gene are MNHEY and SMNVEV (reference sequence). CDR3 nucleotide sequence: TGTGCCAGCAGTTTTCGCGGGAGTACCTACAATGAGCAGTTCTTC. Translating it yields CASSFRGSTYNEQFF.

The chain recombines TRBV9 with TRBJ2-3; 9 nucleotides line up with TRBD1. The CDR3 is made up of 16 amino acids. Trimming took 4 bases from V and 3 from J; bases not matched to a gene: 9. CDR1 SGDLS and CDR2 YYNGEE come from the germline V gene. The CDR3 nucleotides are TGTGCCAGCAGCTACCACAGACAGGGGGGAACAGATACGCAGTATTTT. The encoded protein is CASSYHRQGGTDTQYF.

The chain couples TRBV21-1 to TRBJ2-7; whether TRBD1, the table's D call, matches the DNA was not checked. TRBV21-1 is given as a pseudogene. The CDR3 spans 19 residues. The CDR3 is CASSKPYLRGQGASYEQYF. The CDR3 region has the DNA TGTGCCAGCAGCAAGCCCTACCTCCGGGGACAGGGGGCGAGCTACGAGCAGTACTTC.

The rearrangement joins TRBV7-6 to TRBJ1-1; TRBD1 agrees at 8 bases. The CDR3 is 15 amino acids. After removal of 3 bases from V and 8 bases from J, the junction contained 11 bases not matched to a gene. Per the germline V gene, CDR1 is SGHVS and CDR2 is FNYEAQ. The CDR3 sequence: CASSLEQGALTEAFF. The CDR3 nucleotides read TGTGCCAGCAGCTTGGAGCAGGGGGCGCTAACAGAAGCTTTCTTT. Full variable domain (missing parts from reference TRBV7-6 and TRBJ1-1): GAGVSQSPRYKVTKRGQDVALRCDPISGHVSLYWYRQALGQGPEFLTYFNYEAQQDKSGLPNDRFSAERPEGSISTLTIQRTEQRDSAMYRCASSLEQGALTEAFFGQGTRLTVV.

The J gene is TRBJ2-3, the V gene TRBV28, with a weak D call TRBD2 (6 bases). V lost 6 bases, J lost 0 bases, and 16 bases lay in between. Germline CDR1 MDHEN, CDR2 SYDVKM. The CDR3 loop spans 16 amino acids. Here the CDR3 DNA reads TGTGCCAGCAGCAGTATAGCGGAACCGAGCACAGATACGCAGTATTTT. Translation gives CASSSIAEPSTDTQYF.

This chain connects TRBV27 to TRBJ2-7; TRBD2 aligns across 12 bases. This CDR3 is 16 amino acids long. Losses at the gene ends were 5 bases for V and 3 bases for J; bases not matched to a gene: 8. The germline CDR1 and CDR2 sequences are MNHEY and SMNVEV (reference sequence). The CDR3 DNA reads as TGTGCCAGCAGTCTGATCTGGACTAGCGGGATCTACGAGCAGTACTTC. It specifies CASSLIWTSGIYEQYF.

This clone showed up just once. In the same sample, other DNA sequences code for this CDR3. The V call is TRBV9, the J call TRBJ2-7, with unresolved D. V was shortened by 0 bases and J by 0 bases, with 7 bases between the two germline ends. The CDR3 runs 14 residues. Germline assignment: CDR1 SGDLS and CDR2 YYNGEE. The CDR3 DNA reads as TGTGCCAGCAGCGTAGGCGGACCCTCCTACGAGCAGTACTTC. Translation gives CASSVGGPSYEQYF.

The chain recombines TRBV7-9 with TRBJ2-7; D gene uncertain. V gave up 5 bases and J gave up 4 bases, with 9 bases separating them. This CDR3 has 12 residues. The germline V gene has CDR1 SEHNR and CDR2 FQNEAQ (reference sequence). The DNA of the CDR3 is TGTGCCAGCAGCCGAGCCTCTTACGAGCAGTACTTC. Translating it yields CASSRASYEQYF.

The V call is TRBV13, the J call TRBJ1-1; D gene unclear. The germline gives CDR1 PRHDT, CDR2 FYEKMQ (reference sequence). The CDR3 covers 15 residues. Trimming cost V 0 bases and J 4 bases, with 12 bases left between them. The DNA of the CDR3 is TGTGCCAGCAGCTTAGGCCGCCTTACTAGCACTGAAGCTTTCTTT. Translated, it gives CASSLGRLTSTEAFF.

This clone was observed a single time. The genes are TRBV5-1 and TRBJ1-1; 9 nucleotides line up with TRBD1. The germline V gene encodes CDR1 SGHRS and CDR2 YFSETQ. V was pared by 5 bases and J by 5 bases, with 4 bases of the junction left unmatched. This CDR3 is 13 amino acids long. The CDR3 sequence is CASRQGALTEAFF. CDR3 bases: TGCGCCAGCAGACAGGGGGCGCTTACTGAAGCTTTCTTT.

J is TRBJ2-7 and V is TRBV2; D remains unclear. Trimming left V 6 bases short and J 3 bases short, with 15 bases between. The CDR3 extends over 14 amino acids. Germline V gene data show CDR1 as SNHLY and CDR2 as FYNNEI. The CDR3 sequence: CASSPTASNYEQYF. The CDR3 DNA sequence: TGTGCCAGCAGCCCCACAGCTTCCAACTACGAGCAGTACTTC.

Details on this clone: At one boundary the junction diverges from the germline segment, which might be a read error. V is TRBV7-9 and J is TRBJ1-1; 7 bases align to TRBD1. The CDR3 spans 14 residues. Germline V gives CDR1 SEHNR, CDR2 FQNEAQ (reference sequence). In nucleotides, the CDR3 is TGTGCCAGCAGATTAGGGGGCTTAGGCACTGAAGCTTTCTTT. Protein sequence: CASRLGGLGTEAFF.

V gene TRBV6-5 combines with J gene TRBJ2-5; a possible D gene is TRBD1 (6 bases). The CDR3 runs to 16 residues. CDR1 is MNHEY and CDR2 is SVGAGI in the germline V gene. Trimming shortened V by 2 bases and J by 2 bases, and 15 bases separated the two germline ends. The CDR3 loop is CASSYQGPRGQETQYF. CDR3 in DNA: TGTGCCAGCAGTTACCAGGGACCTAGGGGGCAAGAGACCCAGTACTTC.

The rearrangement joins TRBV27 to TRBJ2-5; TRBD2 might be the D (5 bases). The CDR3 contains 14 residues. The germline CDR1 and CDR2 sequences are MNHEY and SMNVEV (reference sequence). V was shortened by 4 bases and J by 4 bases, with 13 bases between the two germline ends. CDR3 sequence: CASSSGTEVETQYF. The CDR3 DNA is TGTGCCAGCAGTTCGGGAACTGAAGTAGAGACCCAGTACTTC.

The genes are TRBV9 and TRBJ1-2; the D is unclear. The CDR3 length is 14 residues. Between the trimmed V and J ends, which lost 3 bases and 6 bases, there was a span of 15 bases. Germline lookup yields CDR1 SGDLS and CDR2 YYNGEE. The CDR3 sequence is CASSAPGSENGYTF. The CDR3 coding sequence is TGTGCCAGCAGCGCCCCAGGATCGGAGAATGGCTACACCTTC.

The V gene is TRBV27, the J gene TRBJ2-1; 10 bases are shared with TRBD1. J gave up 3 bases and V 6 bases, and 8 bases lay outside the gene matches. The CDR3 is 16 amino acids. CDR1 is MNHEY, CDR2 SMNVEV, per germline (reference sequence). The CDR3 DNA is TGTGCCAGCAGCGGCCTCCGGGACAGGGGCTACAATGAGCAGTTCTTC. Amino acids: CASSGLRDRGYNEQFF.

V is TRBV2 and J is TRBJ1-4; D ambiguous. Deletions cut 4 bases from V and 3 bases from J, with 9 bases between. Germline CDR1 and CDR2: SNHLY and FYNNEI. This CDR3 spans 14 amino acids. The CDR3 spells CASSVSASNEKLFF. Here the CDR3 DNA reads TGTGCCAGCAGTGTCTCAGCCTCTAATGAAAAACTGTTTTTT.